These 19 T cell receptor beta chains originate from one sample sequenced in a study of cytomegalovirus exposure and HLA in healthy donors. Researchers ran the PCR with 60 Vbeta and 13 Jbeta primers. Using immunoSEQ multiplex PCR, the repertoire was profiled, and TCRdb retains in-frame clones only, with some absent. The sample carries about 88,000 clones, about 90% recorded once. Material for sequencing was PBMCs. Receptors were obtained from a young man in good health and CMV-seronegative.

CDR3 sequence reads: CASSLGREDRGYTF. The CDR3, as DNA: TGTGCCAGCAGCTTGGGCAGGGAGGACCGTGGCTACACCTTC. The rearrangement uses TRBV5-6 and TRBJ1-2; a weak D match, TRBD1 (5 bases). This CDR3 has 14 residues. CDR1 and CDR2 (germline): SGHDT, YYEEEE. V was cut by 0 bases and J by 7 bases, with 13 bases left in between.

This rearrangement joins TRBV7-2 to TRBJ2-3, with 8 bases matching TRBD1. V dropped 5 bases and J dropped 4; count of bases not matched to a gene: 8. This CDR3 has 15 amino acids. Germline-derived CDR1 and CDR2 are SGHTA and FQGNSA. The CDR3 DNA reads TGTGCCAGCAGCCTAGACAGGGGCCTGGCAGATACGCAGTATTTT. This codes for CASSLDRGLADTQYF. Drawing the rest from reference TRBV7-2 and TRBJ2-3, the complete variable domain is GAGVSQSPSNKVTEKGKDVELRCDPISGHTALYWYRQSLGQGLEFLIYFQGNSAPDKSGLPSDRFSAERTGGSVSTLTIQRTQQEDSAVYLCASSLDRGLADTQYFGPGTRLTVL.

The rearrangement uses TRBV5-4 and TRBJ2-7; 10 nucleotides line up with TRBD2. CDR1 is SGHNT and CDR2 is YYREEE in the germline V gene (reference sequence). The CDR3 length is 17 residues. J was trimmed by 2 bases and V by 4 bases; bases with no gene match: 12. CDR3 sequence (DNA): TGTGCCAGCAGCGGGGGGAGGCTAGCGGGAGACACCTACGAGCAGTACTTC. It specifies CASSGGRLAGDTYEQYF.

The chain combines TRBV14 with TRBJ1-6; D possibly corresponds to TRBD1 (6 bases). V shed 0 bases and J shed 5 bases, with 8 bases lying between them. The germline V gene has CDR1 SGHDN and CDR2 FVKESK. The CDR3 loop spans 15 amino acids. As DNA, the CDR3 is TGTGCCAGCAGCCAAGAAGGGGGAAATAATTCACCCCTCCACTTT. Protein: CASSQEGGNNSPLHF.

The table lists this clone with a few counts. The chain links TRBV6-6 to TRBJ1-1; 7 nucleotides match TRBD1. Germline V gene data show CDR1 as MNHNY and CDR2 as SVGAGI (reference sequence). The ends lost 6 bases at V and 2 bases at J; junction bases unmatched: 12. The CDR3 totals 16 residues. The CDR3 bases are TGTGCCAGCAGACTGACAGGGTCGAGGGGAAACACTGAAGCTTTCTTT. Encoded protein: CASRLTGSRGNTEAFF.

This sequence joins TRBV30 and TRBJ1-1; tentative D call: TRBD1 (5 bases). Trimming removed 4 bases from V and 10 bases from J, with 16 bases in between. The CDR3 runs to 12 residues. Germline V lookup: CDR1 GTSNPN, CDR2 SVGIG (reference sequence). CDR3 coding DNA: TGTGCCTGGATAGGGCCCGTGGGGCTAGCTTTCTTT. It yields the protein CAWIGPVGLAFF.

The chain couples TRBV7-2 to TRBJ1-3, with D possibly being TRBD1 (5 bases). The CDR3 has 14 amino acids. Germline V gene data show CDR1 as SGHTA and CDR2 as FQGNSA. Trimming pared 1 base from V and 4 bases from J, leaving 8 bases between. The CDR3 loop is CASSLGSGGNTIYF. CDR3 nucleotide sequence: TGTGCCAGCAGCTTAGGGTCAGGGGGAAACACCATATATTTT.

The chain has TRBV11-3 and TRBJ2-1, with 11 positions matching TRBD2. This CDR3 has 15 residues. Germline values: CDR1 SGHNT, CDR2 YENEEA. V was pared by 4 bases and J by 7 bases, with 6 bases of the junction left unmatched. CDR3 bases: TGTGCCAGCAGCTCAACTAGCGGGAGTTGGAATGAGCAGTTCTTC. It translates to CASSSTSGSWNEQFF.

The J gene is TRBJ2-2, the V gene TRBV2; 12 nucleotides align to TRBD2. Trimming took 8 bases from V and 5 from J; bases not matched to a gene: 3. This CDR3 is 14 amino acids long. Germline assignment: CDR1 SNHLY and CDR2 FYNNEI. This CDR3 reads CASHLAGGTGELFF. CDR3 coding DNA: TGTGCCAGCCATCTAGCGGGAGGGACCGGGGAGCTGTTTTTT.

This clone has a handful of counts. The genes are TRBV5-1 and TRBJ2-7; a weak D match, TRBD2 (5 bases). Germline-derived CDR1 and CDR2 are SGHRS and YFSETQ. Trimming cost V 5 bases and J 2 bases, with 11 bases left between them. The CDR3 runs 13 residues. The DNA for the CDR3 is TGCGCCAGCAGGTGGGAGACGGCCTACGAGCAGTACTTC. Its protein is CASRWETAYEQYF.

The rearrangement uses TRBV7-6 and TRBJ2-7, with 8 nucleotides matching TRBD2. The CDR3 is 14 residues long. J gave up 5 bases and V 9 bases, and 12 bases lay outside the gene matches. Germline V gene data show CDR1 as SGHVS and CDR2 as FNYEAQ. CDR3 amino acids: CARLAAWTTHEQYF. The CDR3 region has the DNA TGTGCCAGACTAGCGGCCTGGACCACCCACGAGCAGTACTTC.

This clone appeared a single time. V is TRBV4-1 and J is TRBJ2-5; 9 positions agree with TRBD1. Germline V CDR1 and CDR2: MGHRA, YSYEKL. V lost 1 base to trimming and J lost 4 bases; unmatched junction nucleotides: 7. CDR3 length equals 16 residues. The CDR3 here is CASSQGEGTGRETQYF. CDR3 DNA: TGCGCCAGCAGCCAAGGGGAAGGGACAGGGCGAGAGACCCAGTACTTC.

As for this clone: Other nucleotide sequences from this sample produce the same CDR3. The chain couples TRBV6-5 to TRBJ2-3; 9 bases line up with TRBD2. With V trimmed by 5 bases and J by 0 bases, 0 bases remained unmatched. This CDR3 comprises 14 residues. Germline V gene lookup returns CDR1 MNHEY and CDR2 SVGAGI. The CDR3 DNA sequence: TGTGCCAGCAGTACTAGCGGGAGCACAGATACGCAGTATTTT. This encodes CASSTSGSTDTQYF.

CDR3 sequence: CASSLDLTLEMGDTQYF. The CDR3 bases are TGCGCCAGCAGCTTGGATTTAACACTAGAGATGGGAGATACGCAGTATTTT. This chain uses TRBV5-1 with TRBJ2-3; a weak D match, TRBD2 (5 bases). This CDR3 has 17 amino acids. Trimming left V 0 bases short and J 5 bases short, with 19 bases between. The germline CDR1 and CDR2 sequences are SGHRS and YFSETQ.

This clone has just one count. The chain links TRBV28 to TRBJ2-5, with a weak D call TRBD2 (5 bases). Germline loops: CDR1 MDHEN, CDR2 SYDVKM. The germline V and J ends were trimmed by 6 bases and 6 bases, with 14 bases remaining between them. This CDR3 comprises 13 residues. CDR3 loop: CASRPPAGKTQYF. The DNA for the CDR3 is TGTGCCAGCAGACCCCCGGCGGGTAAGACCCAGTACTTC.

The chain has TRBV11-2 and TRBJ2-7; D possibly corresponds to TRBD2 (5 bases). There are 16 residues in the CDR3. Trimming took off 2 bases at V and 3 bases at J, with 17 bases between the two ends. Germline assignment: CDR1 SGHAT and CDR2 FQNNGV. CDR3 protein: CASSLTIRRAYYEQYF. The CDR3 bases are TGTGCCAGCAGCTTAACAATCCGGCGGGCTTACTACGAGCAGTACTTC.

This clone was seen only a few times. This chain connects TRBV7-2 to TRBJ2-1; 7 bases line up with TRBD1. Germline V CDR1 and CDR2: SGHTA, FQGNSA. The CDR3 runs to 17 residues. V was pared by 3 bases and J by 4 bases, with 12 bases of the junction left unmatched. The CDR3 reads CASSFVSSRGRYNEQFF. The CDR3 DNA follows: TGTGCCAGCAGCTTTGTTTCATCGAGGGGGCGGTACAATGAGCAGTTCTTC. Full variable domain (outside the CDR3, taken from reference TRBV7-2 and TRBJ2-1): GAGVSQSPSNKVTEKGKDVELRCDPISGHTALYWYRQSLGQGLEFLIYFQGNSAPDKSGLPSDRFSAERTGGSVSTLTIQRTQQEDSAVYLCASSFVSSRGRYNEQFFGPGTRLTVL.

The CDR3 here is CASSLDSYEQYF. In DNA, the CDR3 is TGTGCCAGCAGTTTGGACAGCTACGAGCAGTACTTC. The V and J genes are TRBV28 and TRBJ2-7; D perhaps matches TRBD1 (6 bases). Trimming cost V 3 bases and J 3 bases, with 6 bases left between them. This CDR3 comprises 12 residues. Per germline, CDR1 MDHEN and CDR2 SYDVKM.

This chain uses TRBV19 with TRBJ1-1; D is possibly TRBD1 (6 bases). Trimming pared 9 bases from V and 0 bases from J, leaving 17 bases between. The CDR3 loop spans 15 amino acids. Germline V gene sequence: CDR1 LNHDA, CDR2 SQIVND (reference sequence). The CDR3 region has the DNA TGTGCCAGCTACTTTACAGGGTTGGTGAACACTGAAGCTTTCTTT. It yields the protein CASYFTGLVNTEAFF.